The rows below give T cell receptor beta chains drawn from one sample of a study of cytomegalovirus exposure and HLA in healthy donors. TCRdb's table, derived via immunoSEQ multiplex PCR, lists solely in-frame clones and lacks some. The sample holds 150,000 to 180,000 clones; roughly 80% are singletons and the top ten take 7.7%. Input material: PBMCs. The source of these receptors is a man in his thirties or forties in good health and CMV-seropositive. Both conserved end residues are part of each CDR3. Expanded clones get a size class; other rows say once, few or many, or leave the size out.

CDR3aa: CASSLDREGYTF
j_gene: TRBJ1-2
abundance: .
v_gene: TRBV5-6

CDR3aa: CASIRTSGSYEQYF
j_gene: TRBJ2-7
abundance: .
v_gene: TRBV6-5

CDR3aa: CASSFYRGGGANVLTF
j_gene: TRBJ2-6
abundance: .
v_gene: TRBV28

CDR3aa: CASSEITGGGNGYTF
j_gene: TRBJ1-2
abundance: few
v_gene: TRBV6-1

CDR3aa: CASSLGGLTSGNTIYF
j_gene: TRBJ1-3
abundance: .
v_gene: TRBV7-7

CDR3aa: CASSPPGQNYGYTF
j_gene: TRBJ1-2
abundance: .
v_gene: TRBV28

CDR3aa: CASTPPVHTGGETQYF
j_gene: TRBJ2-5
abundance: .
v_gene: TRBV28

CDR3aa: CASSLFDKQETQYF
j_gene: TRBJ2-5
abundance: .
v_gene: TRBV4-1

CDR3aa: CASSLNRLAGVDEQFF
j_gene: TRBJ2-1
abundance: .
v_gene: TRBV7-6

CDR3aa: CAWSRKQGTQPQHF
j_gene: TRBJ1-5
abundance: .
v_gene: TRBV30

CDR3aa: CASSSQQQVVQPQHF
j_gene: TRBJ1-5
abundance: .
v_gene: TRBV6-6

CDR3aa: CASSGAGQYNEQFF
j_gene: TRBJ2-1
abundance: .
v_gene: TRBV10-1

CDR3aa: CASSLTGDREKLFF
j_gene: TRBJ1-4
abundance: once
v_gene: TRBV5-1

CDR3aa: CASSVGSSYEQYF
j_gene: TRBJ2-7
abundance: few
v_gene: TRBV9

CDR3aa: CASSLLRGPEGDYGYTF
j_gene: TRBJ1-2
abundance: .
v_gene: TRBV2

CDR3aa: CASSLDRVDQPQHF
j_gene: TRBJ1-5
abundance: once
v_gene: TRBV9

CDR3aa: CASSLAHFEGREQFF
j_gene: TRBJ2-1
abundance: .
v_gene: TRBV7-2